A single sample is the source of the 4 T cell receptor beta chains below, sequenced in a study of T cell responses to AZD1222 COVID-19 vaccine. Profiled with immunoSEQ multiplex PCR; TCRdb holds only in-frame clones, not every one. The sample lists approximately 45,000 clones; approximately 90% were seen once. The input for sequencing was peripheral blood, taken 28 days after the second AZD1222 dose. The receptors here all came from an adult who received the AZD1222 COVID-19 vaccine.

The rearrangement joins TRBV19 to TRBJ2-3, with D perhaps TRBD1 (5 bases). This CDR3 comprises 13 residues. CDR1 LNHDA and CDR2 SQIVND come from the germline V gene (reference sequence). Trimming cost V 2 bases and J 10 bases, with 13 bases left between them. The CDR3 protein is CASSIRGTGSQYF. CDR3 nucleotide sequence: TGTGCCAGTAGTATAAGGGGAACCGGCTCGCAGTATTTT.

The chain links TRBV13 to TRBJ2-7; 8 positions agree with TRBD1. Germline loops: CDR1 PRHDT, CDR2 FYEKMQ (reference sequence). CDR3 size: 14 residues. The V gene end was trimmed by 5 bases and the J gene end by 3 bases; junction bases not matched to a gene: 6. CDR3 in amino acids: CASSAQGEVYEQYF. CDR3 sequence (DNA): TGTGCCAGCAGCGCACAGGGGGAGGTCTACGAGCAGTACTTC. Full variable domain (remainder filled in from reference TRBV13 and TRBJ2-7): AAGVIQSPRHLIKEKRETATLKCYPIPRHDTVYWYQQGPGQDPQFLISFYEKMQSDKGSIPDRFSAQQFSDYHSELNMSSLELGDSALYFCASSAQGEVYEQYFGPGTRLTVT.

The chain carries TRBV5-4 and TRBJ2-3, with 9 bases aligning to TRBD2. This CDR3 is 16 amino acids long. CDR1 and CDR2 (germline): SGHNT, YYREEE (reference sequence). V lost 1 base, J lost 2 bases, and 5 bases stayed unmatched. The chain's CDR3 is CASSLRASGNTDTQYF. As DNA, the CDR3 is TGTGCCAGCAGCTTGCGGGCTAGCGGGAACACAGATACGCAGTATTTT. Supplemented by reference TRBV5-4 and TRBJ2-3, the full variable domain reads ETGVTQSPTHLIKTRGQQVTLRCSSQSGHNTVSWYQQALGQGPQFIFQYYREEENGRGNFPPRFSGLQFPNYSSELNVNALELDDSALYLCASSLRASGNTDTQYFGPGTRLTVL.

This chain joins TRBV3-1 (or the pseudogene TRBV3-2) and TRBJ1-5, with a possible D match to TRBD1 (6 bases). CDR3 length equals 14 residues. From germline, CDR1 is LGHDT and CDR2 YNNKEL (reference sequence). The V end was cut by 4 bases, the J end by 3 bases, with 10 bases between. The CDR3 spells CASSPTGLNQPQHF. Written as DNA, the CDR3 is TGTGCCAGCAGCCCTACAGGGCTCAATCAGCCCCAGCATTTT.